These T cell receptor beta chains were read from a single sample in a study of cytomegalovirus exposure and HLA in healthy donors. Repertoires were generated with immunoSEQ multiplex PCR, while TCRdb's copy carries only in-frame clones and drops some. This sample has about 120,000 clones; approximately 78% occur once, and the top ten carry about 7.8%. The sequenced sample was PBMCs. All receptors derive from a woman between 40 and 55 years old in good health and CMV-seropositive. Each CDR3 is given with its conserved first and last residue. D genes are given only for firm matches. Some rows mark clone size as missing; the rest say once, few, many or name a class of expanded clone.

cdr3_nt cdr3_aa v_call d_call clone_size j_call
TGCAGCGTTTACAGGGGGCTTGGAGCTTTCTTT CSVYRGLGAFF TRBV29-1 TRBD1 - TRBJ1-1
TGTGCCATCAGTGAGTCGGGGCCATTCTCCGGGGCCAACGTCCTGACTTTC CAISESGPFSGANVLTF TRBV10-3 - - TRBJ2-6
TGCGCCAGCAGCCGAGGAACAGGGGATAATTCACCCCTCCACTTT CASSRGTGDNSPLHF TRBV4-1 TRBD1 - TRBJ1-6
TGTGCCAGCAGCGCCAGTACGATCGGAGCTGGCTACACCTTC CASSASTIGAGYTF TRBV27 - - TRBJ1-2
TGCGCCAGCAGCCGACACACTAGCGGGGGGGCTCGCAATGAGCAGTTCTTC CASSRHTSGGARNEQFF TRBV4-3 TRBD2 - TRBJ2-1
TGTGCCAGCAGCTTAACGGGTCGAGGCAGAGATACGCAGTATTTT CASSLTGRGRDTQYF TRBV7-8 - few TRBJ2-3
TGTGCCAGCAGTTACGCACAGCGGCTCTCCTACAATGAGCAGTTCTTC CASSYAQRLSYNEQFF TRBV6-6 - - TRBJ2-1
TGTGCCAGCAGTGAGTGGACAGGGTCGGTCGATGAGCAGTTCTTC CASSEWTGSVDEQFF TRBV6-1 TRBD1 once TRBJ2-1
TGTGCCAGAAGCTTGGCACGCGTACGGGAGCAGTTCTTC CARSLARVREQFF TRBV5-3 - - TRBJ2-1
TGCGCCAGCAGCCAAGATAGCACGGCGAACACCGGGGAGCTGTTTTTT CASSQDSTANTGELFF TRBV4-3 - - TRBJ2-2
TGTGCCAGCAGCCCCAGGGGCCAGAACACTGAAGCTTTCTTT CASSPRGQNTEAFF TRBV6-1 - - TRBJ1-1
TGCAGCGTTGAAGGATCGACTAGCACAGATACGCAGTATTTT CSVEGSTSTDTQYF TRBV29-1 - - TRBJ2-3
TGTGCCAGCAGCCCAGGGGCTCAGCCCCAGCATTTT CASSPGAQPQHF TRBV2 - few TRBJ1-5
TGTGCCAGCAGTGGCCAGGACTATGGCTACACCTTC CASSGQDYGYTF TRBV2 - - TRBJ1-2
TGTGCCATCAGTGAGGCGGGGGCCCAAGAGACCCAGTACTTC CAISEAGAQETQYF TRBV10-3 - - TRBJ2-5
TGTGCCAGCAGCCAATGGCCCACCTACGAGCAGTACTTC CASSQWPTYEQYF TRBV14 - - TRBJ2-7
TGCGCCAGCAGAAGCCGGGACACCAGCTCCTACGAGCAGTACTTC CASRSRDTSSYEQYF TRBV5-1 - - TRBJ2-7
TGTGCCAGTAGTGCAGCTAACTATGGCTACACCTTC CASSAANYGYTF TRBV19 - - TRBJ1-2
TGTGCCAGCAGCCCTGGGGCGGGGGGCTCGCGGATGCAGTATTTT CASSPGAGGSRMQYF TRBV7-7 TRBD2 once TRBJ2-3
TGCAGCGGGCAAGACAGTAACTATGGCTACACCTTC CSGQDSNYGYTF TRBV29-1 - - TRBJ1-2
TGTGCCAGCCCCCGGGACAGCCGCCTCTACGAGCAGTACTTC CASPRDSRLYEQYF TRBV6-5 TRBD1 few TRBJ2-7
TGTGCCAGCAGCCGCACAGGGGGTAAGGAAGATACGCAGTATTTT CASSRTGGKEDTQYF TRBV7-3 TRBD1 - TRBJ2-3
TGTGCCAGCTACCGTTATTCTAGCGGGGGGTCCCCCCCCCACAATGAGCAGTTCTTC CASYRYSSGGSPPHNEQFF TRBV21-1 - - TRBJ2-1
TGTGCCAGCAGTTACGTGGGCGGGCAAACCCAGTACTTC CASSYVGGQTQYF TRBV6-5 - - TRBJ2-5
TGTGCCAGCAGCCAAGTCAGTAGCGGGGGCGGGGAGCTGTTTTTT CASSQVSSGGGELFF TRBV4-2 TRBD2 - TRBJ2-2
TGTGCCAGCAGCTCCTATAGCAATCAGCCCCAGCATTTT CASSSYSNQPQHF TRBV7-2 - - TRBJ1-5
TGTGCCAGTAGTGTAGGGGGTGCGGGAGCTGCAGATCAGCACTTC CASSVGGAGAADQHF TRBV19 - few TRBJ2-7
TGTGCCAGCAGTGATGAAGCGGGGGAGACGCAGTATTTT CASSDEAGETQYF TRBV2 TRBD2 - TRBJ2-3
TGTGCCGTACAGGGTCGAGGGAACACTGAAGCTTTCTTT CAVQGRGNTEAFF TRBV10-3 - - TRBJ1-1
TGTGCCAGCAGCCCATCCCTGGCCTCCTACGAGCAGTACTTC CASSPSLASYEQYF TRBV7-2 - - TRBJ2-7
TGTGCCAGCAGCCCTTGGGGGCGAACAGATACGCAGTATTTT CASSPWGRTDTQYF TRBV11-1 - - TRBJ2-3
TGCGCCAGCAGCCAGGACAGCTATACAACTAATGAAAAACTGTTTTTT CASSQDSYTTNEKLFF TRBV4-3 - - TRBJ1-4
TGTGCCAGCAGCTCCGGGGGGCAAAACTATGGCTACACCTTC CASSSGGQNYGYTF TRBV7-2 - - TRBJ1-2
TGTGCCAGTAGTATCCGGGGGAATTCACCCCTCCACTTT CASSIRGNSPLHF TRBV19 - - TRBJ1-6
TGTGCCAGCAGTGAGAGACAGGGTACCCTCCACTTT CASSERQGTLHF TRBV6-1 TRBD1 few TRBJ1-6
TGCGCCAGCAGCCAAGCGTCGAGTTACACTGAAGCTTTCTTT CASSQASSYTEAFF TRBV4-1 - few TRBJ1-1